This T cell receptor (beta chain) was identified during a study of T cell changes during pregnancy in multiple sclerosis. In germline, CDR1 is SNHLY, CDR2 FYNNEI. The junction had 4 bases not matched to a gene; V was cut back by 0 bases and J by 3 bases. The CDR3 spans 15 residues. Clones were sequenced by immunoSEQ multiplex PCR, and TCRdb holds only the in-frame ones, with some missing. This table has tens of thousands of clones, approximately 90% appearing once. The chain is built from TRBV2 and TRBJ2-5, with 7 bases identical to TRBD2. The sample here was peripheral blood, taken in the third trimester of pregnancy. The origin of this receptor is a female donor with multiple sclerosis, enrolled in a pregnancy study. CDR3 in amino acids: CASSEASGGKETQYF. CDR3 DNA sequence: TGTGCCAGCAGTGAAGCGTCCGGGGGGAAAGAGACCCAGTACTTC.